One TCR beta chain is described in this entry. No antigen is known for it. This CDR3 region has 15 residues. Germline CDR1 ENHRY, CDR2 SYGVKD. V lost 3 bases and J lost 4, with 15 bases in between. This entry is derived from a study of shared clonotypes between healthy human individuals. Study-level results: Across a handful of donors, naive CD4 shared around 5%, naive CD8 more than 3%, memory CD4 more than 2%, memory CD8 roughly 0.37%.

Per the original methods: Junction-only immunoSEQ sequences carried no quality scores, so filtering differed. The protocol was immunoSEQ multiplex PCR, while the TCRdb copy is restricted to in-frame clones and leaves out a portion. V and J calls and clone size are as listed in that table; D and trimming were resolved from the DNA. The profile covers about 2,500,000 clones, with over 85% appearing a single time and 0.14% taken by the ten largest. The rearrangement joins TRBV10-3 to TRBJ1-1; TRBD1 is a possible D gene (5 bases). The sequenced sample was naive CD4+ T cells sorted from blood. Indicated subset: CD45RA+ positively selected. This clonotype was obtained from a man aged 18 to 29 in good health. The CDR3 sequence: CAISDAGDRTTEAFF. For the CDR3, the DNA is TGTGCCATCAGTGATGCCGGGGACCGAACCACTGAAGCTTTCTTT.